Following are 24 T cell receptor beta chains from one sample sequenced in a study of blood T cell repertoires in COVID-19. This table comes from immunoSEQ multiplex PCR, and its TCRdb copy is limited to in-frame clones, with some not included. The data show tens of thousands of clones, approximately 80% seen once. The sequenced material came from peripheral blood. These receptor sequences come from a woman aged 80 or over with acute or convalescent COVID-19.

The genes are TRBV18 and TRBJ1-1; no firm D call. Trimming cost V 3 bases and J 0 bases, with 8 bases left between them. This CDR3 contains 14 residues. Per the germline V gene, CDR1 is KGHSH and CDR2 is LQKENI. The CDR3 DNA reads TGTGCCAGCTCACCCACCGGGATGAACACTGAAGCTTTCTTT. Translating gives CASSPTGMNTEAFF. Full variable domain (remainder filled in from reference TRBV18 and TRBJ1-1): NAGVMQNPRHLVRRRGQEARLRCSPMKGHSHVYWYRQLPEEGLKFMVYLQKENIIDESGMPKERFSAEFPKEGPSILRIQQVVRGDSAAYFCASSPTGMNTEAFFGQGTRLTVV.

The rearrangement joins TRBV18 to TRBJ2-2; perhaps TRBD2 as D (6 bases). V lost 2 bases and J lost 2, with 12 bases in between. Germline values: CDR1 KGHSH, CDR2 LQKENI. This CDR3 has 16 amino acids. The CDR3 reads CASSPFGGDNTGELFF. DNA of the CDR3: TGTGCCAGCTCACCATTTGGCGGGGACAACACCGGGGAGCTGTTTTTT.

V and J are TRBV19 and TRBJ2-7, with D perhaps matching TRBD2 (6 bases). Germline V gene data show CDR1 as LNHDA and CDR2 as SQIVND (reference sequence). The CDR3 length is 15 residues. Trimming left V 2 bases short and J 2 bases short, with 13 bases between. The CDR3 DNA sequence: TGTGCCAGTAGTATACGGCGTCGGGGGACCTACGAGCAGTACTTC. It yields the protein CASSIRRRGTYEQYF.

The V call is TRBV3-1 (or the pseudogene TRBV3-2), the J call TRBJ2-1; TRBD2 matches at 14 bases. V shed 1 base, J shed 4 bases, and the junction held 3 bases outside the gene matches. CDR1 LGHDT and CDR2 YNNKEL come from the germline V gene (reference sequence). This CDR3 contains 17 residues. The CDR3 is CASSQAGLAGDYNEQFF. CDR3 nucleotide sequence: TGTGCCAGCAGCCAAGCGGGACTAGCGGGGGATTACAATGAGCAGTTCTTC.

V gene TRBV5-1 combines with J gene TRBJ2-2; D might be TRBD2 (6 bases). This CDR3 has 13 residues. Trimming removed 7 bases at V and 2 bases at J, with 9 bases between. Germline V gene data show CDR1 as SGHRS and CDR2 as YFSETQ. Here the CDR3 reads CASAGQNTGELFF. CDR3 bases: TGCGCCAGCGCGGGGCAAAACACCGGGGAGCTGTTTTTT.

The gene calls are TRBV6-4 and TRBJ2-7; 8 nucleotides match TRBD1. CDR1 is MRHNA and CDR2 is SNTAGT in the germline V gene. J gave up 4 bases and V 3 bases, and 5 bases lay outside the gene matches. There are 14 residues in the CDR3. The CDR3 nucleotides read TGTGCCAGCAGTGAAGGGACAGGAGCTTACGAGCAGTACTTC. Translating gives CASSEGTGAYEQYF.

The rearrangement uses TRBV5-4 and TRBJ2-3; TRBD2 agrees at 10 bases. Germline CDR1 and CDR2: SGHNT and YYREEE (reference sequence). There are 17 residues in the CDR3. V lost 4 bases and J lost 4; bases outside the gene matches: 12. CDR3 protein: CASSPGASGSWADTQYF. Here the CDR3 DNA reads TGTGCCAGCAGCCCTGGGGCTAGCGGGAGTTGGGCAGATACGCAGTATTTT.

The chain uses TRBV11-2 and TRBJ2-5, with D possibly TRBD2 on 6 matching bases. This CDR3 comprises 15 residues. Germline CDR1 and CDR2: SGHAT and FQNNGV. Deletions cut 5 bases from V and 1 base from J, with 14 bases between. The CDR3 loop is CASSHETRVQETQYF. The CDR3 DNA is TGTGCCAGCAGCCACGAGACTAGAGTCCAAGAGACCCAGTACTTC.

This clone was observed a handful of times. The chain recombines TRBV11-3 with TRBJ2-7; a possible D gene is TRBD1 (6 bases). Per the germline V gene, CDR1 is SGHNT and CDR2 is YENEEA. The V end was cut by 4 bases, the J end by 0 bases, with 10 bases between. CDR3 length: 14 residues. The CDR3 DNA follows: TGTGCCAGCAGCTCCCGGGACAACTCCTACGAGCAGTACTTC. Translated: CASSSRDNSYEQYF.

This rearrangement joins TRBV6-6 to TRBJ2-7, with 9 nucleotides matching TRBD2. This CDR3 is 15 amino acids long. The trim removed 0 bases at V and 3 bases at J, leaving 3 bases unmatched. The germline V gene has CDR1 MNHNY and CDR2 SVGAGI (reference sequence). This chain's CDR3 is CASSYSTSGSYEQYF. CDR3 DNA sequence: TGTGCCAGCAGTTACTCGACTAGCGGCAGCTACGAGCAGTACTTC.

The CDR3 is CASSNQGAGGYTF. In DNA, the CDR3 is TGTGCCAGCAGTAATCAGGGGGCAGGCGGCTACACCTTC. V is TRBV2 and J is TRBJ1-2; 8 nucleotides line up with TRBD1. Germline V gene lookup returns CDR1 SNHLY and CDR2 FYNNEI. This CDR3 has 13 residues. V lost 5 bases, J lost 8 bases, and 7 bases stayed unmatched.

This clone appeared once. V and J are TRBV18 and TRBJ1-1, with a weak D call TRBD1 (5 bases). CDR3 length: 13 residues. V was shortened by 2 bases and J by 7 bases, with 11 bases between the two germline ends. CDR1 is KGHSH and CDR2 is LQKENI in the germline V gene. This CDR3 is CASSPMGRGEAFF. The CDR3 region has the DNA TGTGCCAGCTCACCAATGGGGCGAGGTGAAGCTTTCTTT.

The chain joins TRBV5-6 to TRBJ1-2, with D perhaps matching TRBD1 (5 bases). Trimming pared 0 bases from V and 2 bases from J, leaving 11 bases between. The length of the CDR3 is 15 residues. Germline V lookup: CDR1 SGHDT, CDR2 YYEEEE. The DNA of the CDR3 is TGTGCCAGCAGCTTGGTTCCGGGGGGAAACTATGGCTACACCTTC. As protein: CASSLVPGGNYGYTF.

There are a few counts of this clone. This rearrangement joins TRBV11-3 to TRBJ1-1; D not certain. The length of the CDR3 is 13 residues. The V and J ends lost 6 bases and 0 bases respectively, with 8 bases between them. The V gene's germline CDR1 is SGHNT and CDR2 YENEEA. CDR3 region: CASSRTLNTEAFF. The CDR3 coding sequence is TGTGCCAGCAGTAGAACTTTGAACACTGAAGCTTTCTTT.

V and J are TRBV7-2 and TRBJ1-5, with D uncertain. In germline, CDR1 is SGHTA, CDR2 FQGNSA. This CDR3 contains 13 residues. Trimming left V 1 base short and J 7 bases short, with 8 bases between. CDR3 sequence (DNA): TGTGCCAGCAGCTTAGTCGGGAACCAGCCCCAGCATTTT. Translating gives CASSLVGNQPQHF.

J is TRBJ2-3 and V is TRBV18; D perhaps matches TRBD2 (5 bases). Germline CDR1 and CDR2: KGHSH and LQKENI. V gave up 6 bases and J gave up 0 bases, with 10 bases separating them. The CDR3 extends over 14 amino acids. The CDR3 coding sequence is TGTGCCAGCTCCCTCGGGGTTAGCACAGATACGCAGTATTTT. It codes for CASSLGVSTDTQYF.

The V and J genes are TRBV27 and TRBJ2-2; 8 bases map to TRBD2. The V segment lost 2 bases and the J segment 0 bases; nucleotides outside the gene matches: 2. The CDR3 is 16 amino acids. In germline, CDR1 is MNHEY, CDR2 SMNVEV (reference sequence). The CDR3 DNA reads TGTGCCAGCAGTTTACGGGGGGGGACGAACACCGGGGAGCTGTTTTTT. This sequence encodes CASSLRGGTNTGELFF.

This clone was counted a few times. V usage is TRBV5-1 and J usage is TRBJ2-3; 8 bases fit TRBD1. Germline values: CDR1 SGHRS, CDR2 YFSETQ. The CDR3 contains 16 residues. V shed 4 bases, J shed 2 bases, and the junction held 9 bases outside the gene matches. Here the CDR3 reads CASSTGTGTHTDTQYF. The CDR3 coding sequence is TGCGCCAGCAGCACAGGGACAGGTACCCACACAGATACGCAGTATTTT.

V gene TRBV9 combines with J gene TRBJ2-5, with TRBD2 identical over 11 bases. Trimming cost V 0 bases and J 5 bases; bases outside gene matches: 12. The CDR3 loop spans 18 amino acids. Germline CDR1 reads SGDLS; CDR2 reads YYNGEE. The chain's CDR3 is CASSVGLAGGQSRETQYF. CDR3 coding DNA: TGTGCCAGCAGCGTAGGTCTAGCGGGGGGCCAATCCCGTGAGACCCAGTACTTC. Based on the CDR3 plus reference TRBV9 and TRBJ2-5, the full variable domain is DSGVTQTPKHLITATGQRVTLRCSPRSGDLSVYWYQQSLDQGLQFLIQYYNGEERAKGNILERFSAQQFPDLHSELNLSSLELGDSALYFCASSVGLAGGQSRETQYFGPGTRLLVL.

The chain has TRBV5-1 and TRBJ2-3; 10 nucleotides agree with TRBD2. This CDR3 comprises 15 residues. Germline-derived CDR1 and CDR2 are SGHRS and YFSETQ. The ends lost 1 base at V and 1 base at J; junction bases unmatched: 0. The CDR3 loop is CASSLTSGGTDTQYF. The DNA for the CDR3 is TGCGCCAGCAGCTTGACTAGCGGGGGCACAGATACGCAGTATTTT. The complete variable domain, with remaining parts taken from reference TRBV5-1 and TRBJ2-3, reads KAGVTQTPRYLIKTRGQQVTLSCSPISGHRSVSWYQQTPGQGLQFLFEYFSETQRNKGNFPGRFSGRQFSNSRSEMNVSTLELGDSALYLCASSLTSGGTDTQYFGPGTRLTVL.

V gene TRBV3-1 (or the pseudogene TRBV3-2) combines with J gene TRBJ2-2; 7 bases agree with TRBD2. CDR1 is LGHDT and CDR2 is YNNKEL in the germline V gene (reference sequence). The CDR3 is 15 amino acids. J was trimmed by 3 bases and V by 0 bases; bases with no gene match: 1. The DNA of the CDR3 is TGTGCCAGCAGCCAAGAACGGGGGGACACCGGGGAGCTGTTTTTT. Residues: CASSQERGDTGELFF.

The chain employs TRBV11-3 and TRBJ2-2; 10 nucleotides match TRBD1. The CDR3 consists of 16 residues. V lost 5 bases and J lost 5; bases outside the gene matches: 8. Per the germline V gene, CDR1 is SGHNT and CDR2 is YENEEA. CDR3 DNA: TGTGCCAGCAGCCGGGGACAGGGGAGGGATACCGGGGAGCTGTTTTTT. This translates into CASSRGQGRDTGELFF.

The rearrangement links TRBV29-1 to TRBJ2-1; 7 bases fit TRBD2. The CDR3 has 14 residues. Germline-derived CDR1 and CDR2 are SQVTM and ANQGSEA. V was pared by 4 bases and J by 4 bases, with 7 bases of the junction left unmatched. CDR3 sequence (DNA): TGCAGCGTTGCCGGACTAGTGGGTTACAATGAGCAGTTCTTC. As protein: CSVAGLVGYNEQFF.

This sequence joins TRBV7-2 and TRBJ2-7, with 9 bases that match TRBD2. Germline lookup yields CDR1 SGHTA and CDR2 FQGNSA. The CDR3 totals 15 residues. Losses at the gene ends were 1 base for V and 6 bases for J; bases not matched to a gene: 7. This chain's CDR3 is CASSLVSLAGTEQYF. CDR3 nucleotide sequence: TGTGCCAGCAGCTTAGTTAGTCTAGCGGGAACCGAGCAGTACTTC.